These T cell receptor beta chains were read from a single sample in a study of cytomegalovirus exposure and HLA in healthy donors. Only in-frame clones appear in the TCRdb table, and some are missing; sequencing was by immunoSEQ multiplex PCR. The data hold roughly 56,000 clones, with roughly 89% observed a single time. Sequences were obtained from PBMCs. The receptors here all came from a woman aged 18-35 years in good health and CMV-seronegative. Both conserved end residues are part of each CDR3. The D gene is left open where the match is weak. The size field is filled for only some rows; it gives once, few, many or a size class.

TGTGCCAGCAGTTTGAGGGGGTTCGGTGAAAAACTGTTTTTT CASSLRGFGEKLFF 14 TRBJ1-4 once TRBV27 .
TGTGCCAGCAATACAGGGTCCTATGGCTACACCTTC CASNTGSYGYTF 12 TRBJ1-2 few TRBV2 .
TGTGCCAGCAGTGGAGACTACGAGCAGTACTTC CASSGDYEQYF 11 TRBJ2-7 . TRBV2 .
TGTGCCAGCAGCTCCGGACACGGGTCTTTAGCCGGGGAGCTGTTTTTT CASSSGHGSLAGELFF 16 TRBJ2-2 . TRBV7-2 .
TGTGCCAGCAGCTTAGAAGAACAGGGAAGAGGCTATGGCTACACCTTC CASSLEEQGRGYGYTF 16 TRBJ1-2 . TRBV7-8 .
TGTGCCAGCAGTTTTCGGGGAAGCTCCTACAATGAGCAGTTCTTC CASSFRGSSYNEQFF 15 TRBJ2-1 . TRBV27 .
TGTGCCAGCAGTGACGAGACAGGGGGGGGTGAAAAACTGTTTTTT CASSDETGGGEKLFF 15 TRBJ1-4 . TRBV2 TRBD1
TGTGCCAGCAGCTTAGCCGGGGGGCAGGGCTACAATGAGCAGTTCTTC CASSLAGGQGYNEQFF 16 TRBJ2-1 once TRBV11-3 .
TGTGCCAGCAGTTTATCGGGGACAGGGTTCTACGAGCAGTACTTC CASSLSGTGFYEQYF 15 TRBJ2-7 few TRBV27 TRBD1
TGTGCCAGCAGTGAAGCAATGAGGGACGAGCAGTACTTC CASSEAMRDEQYF 13 TRBJ2-7 . TRBV6-1 .
TGTGCCAGCAGTTACGGAATAGCCACACAAGAGACCCAGTACTTC CASSYGIATQETQYF 15 TRBJ2-5 . TRBV6-5 .
TGTGCCAGCAGCCAGACCCGGCTAGCAATCAATGAGCAGTTCTTC CASSQTRLAINEQFF 15 TRBJ2-1 . TRBV4-2 .
TGTGCCAGCAGTGAAGTCGGGACAGGGGCTTATGGCTACACCTTC CASSEVGTGAYGYTF 15 TRBJ1-2 . TRBV6-1 TRBD1
TGTGCCAGCAGTTACGGGGGCAGGATGAACACTGAAGCTTTCTTT CASSYGGRMNTEAFF 15 TRBJ1-1 . TRBV6-6 .
TGTGCCAGCAGCCAAGAACTGAGGACACCGAATGAAAAACTGTTTTTT CASSQELRTPNEKLFF 16 TRBJ1-4 . TRBV14 .
TGCGCCAGCAGCGAGACAGGGGGCTACGAGCAGTACTTC CASSETGGYEQYF 13 TRBJ2-7 . TRBV5-1 TRBD1
TGTGCCAGTTCGTTAACGGGGGGGTCAGAGACCCAGTACTTC CASSLTGGSETQYF 14 TRBJ2-5 . TRBV19 TRBD2
TGTGCCAGCAGCTTGACGACAGGGAACGTTGAAAAACTGTTTTTT CASSLTTGNVEKLFF 15 TRBJ1-4 . TRBV28 TRBD1
TGTGCCAGCAGCCGTAGGGGACAGCGAACTTCTAACTATGGCTACACCTTC CASSRRGQRTSNYGYTF 17 TRBJ1-2 . TRBV14 TRBD1
TGTGCCAGTAGTAGGGGGCCAGAACCACCGTACGAGCAGTACTTC CASSRGPEPPYEQYF 15 TRBJ2-7 . TRBV19 .
TGTGCCAGCAGTTCATCGGTCACAGATACGCAGTATTTT CASSSSVTDTQYF 13 TRBJ2-3 . TRBV28 .
TGTGCCAGCAGCTTAGTTTTCGATCAGCCCCAGCATTTT CASSLVFDQPQHF 13 TRBJ1-5 medium-sized TRBV7-8 .
TGTGCCAGTAGTATCGGTCGGGTGAACTACGAGCAGTACTTC CASSIGRVNYEQYF 14 TRBJ2-7 . TRBV19 .
TGTGCCAGTAGTTTAGGACAGGGGAGTTATGAGACCCAGTACTTC CASSLGQGSYETQYF 15 TRBJ2-5 once TRBV19 TRBD1
TGTGCCAGCAGTTTCGGCAGGGGTCGAAACGAGCAGTACTTC CASSFGRGRNEQYF 14 TRBJ2-7 . TRBV28 .
TGCGCCAGCAGCTTGGAGGGGGCTTCCTACAATGAGCAGTTCTTC CASSLEGASYNEQFF 15 TRBJ2-1 . TRBV5-1 TRBD1
TGTGCCAGCAGTCGCGCCGGGACTTGGCCATCAGACGAGCAGTTCTTC CASSRAGTWPSDEQFF 16 TRBJ2-1 . TRBV28 .
TGCGCCAGCAGTGAGTCGATGGCCCGGGACACCATATATTTT CASSESMARDTIYF 14 TRBJ1-3 . TRBV10-1 .
TGTGCCAGCAGCTTAGGCGCAGGTGGTGGAAACACCATATATTTT CASSLGAGGGNTIYF 15 TRBJ1-3 . TRBV11-2 .
TGTGCCAGCAGCGACGGGACTAGCGGGACTCCCTACGAGCAGTACTTC CASSDGTSGTPYEQYF 16 TRBJ2-7 once TRBV5-8 TRBD2
TGCGCCAGCAGTTGTCTTCGCTATAAGGCTGACATGAATACGCAGTATTTT CASSCLRYKADMNTQYF 17 TRBJ2-3 . TRBV10-1 .
TGTGCCAGCAAAGCCGGGGGGGCCCTAGCCAAAAACATTCAGTACTTC CASKAGGALAKNIQYF 16 TRBJ2-4 once TRBV27 TRBD2
TGCAGCGTCATGGACAGGGGTTATGGCTACACCTTC CSVMDRGYGYTF 12 TRBJ1-2 . TRBV29-1 TRBD1
TGTGCCAGCAGTGAAGCTCTAGCGGGGCAGTTCTTC CASSEALAGQFF 12 TRBJ2-1 . TRBV6-1 TRBD2
TGTGCCAGCAGCGTATCGGGACAACTCCGCACAGATACGCAGTATTTT CASSVSGQLRTDTQYF 16 TRBJ2-3 . TRBV9 .
TGTGCCAGCTCACCATCGATCGGGCAGGGTGAAGCTTTCTTT CASSPSIGQGEAFF 14 TRBJ1-1 . TRBV18 .
TGTGCCAGCAGCTCCTTAGCGGCCCCTTACGAGCAGTACTTC CASSSLAAPYEQYF 14 TRBJ2-7 . TRBV7-6 .
TGTGCCAGCAGAGACTTGGCGGGGAGAAATCTTGAGCAGTTCTTC CASRDLAGRNLEQFF 15 TRBJ2-1 . TRBV6-5 .
TGTGCCAGTAGTACGCTAACAGGGGAGAGCGCTGAAGCTTTCTTT CASSTLTGESAEAFF 15 TRBJ1-1 . TRBV19 TRBD1
TGCGCCAGCAGCCAAGACGAGCAGGAGGCTATTAGCACAGATACGCAGTATTTT CASSQDEQEAISTDTQYF 18 TRBJ2-3 . TRBV4-3 .
TGTGCCAGCAGCTTATTGGCACGGAACACTGAAGCTTTCTTT CASSLLARNTEAFF 14 TRBJ1-1 . TRBV7-9 .
TGTGCCAGCAGCTTCCGCAGGGGAAACACTGAAGCTTTCTTT CASSFRRGNTEAFF 14 TRBJ1-1 . TRBV11-2 .
TGCGCCAGCAGCCAAGGGTCGGGACAGATCTATGGCTACACCTTC CASSQGSGQIYGYTF 15 TRBJ1-2 . TRBV4-1 TRBD1
TGTGCCAGCAGCGCGTTTTGGGACAGGGACACCTACGAGCAGTACTTC CASSAFWDRDTYEQYF 16 TRBJ2-7 . TRBV7-8 TRBD1
TGTGCCAGCAGCTCCCGACTAGCGGGACAACCCTACAATGAGCAGTTCTTC CASSSRLAGQPYNEQFF 17 TRBJ2-1 . TRBV7-9 TRBD2
TGTGCCGGGAGCGCGGGGGGCACGTCAGATACGCAGTATTTT CAGSAGGTSDTQYF 14 TRBJ2-3 . TRBV19 TRBD2
TGTGCCAGCAGCGTAGCAGAGGTCGGACAGCCCCAGCATTTT CASSVAEVGQPQHF 14 TRBJ1-5 . TRBV9 .
TGCAGCGTTGCGGGTTCAGGGGCCTATGGCTACACCTTC CSVAGSGAYGYTF 13 TRBJ1-2 . TRBV29-1 .
TGTGCCAGCAAACAGACTAGCCAGAGCTCCTACGAGCAGTACTTC CASKQTSQSSYEQYF 15 TRBJ2-7 . TRBV6-1 TRBD2
TGTGCCAGCGAGAGCGGGAGAAACACCGGGGAGCTGTTTTTT CASESGRNTGELFF 14 TRBJ2-2 . TRBV5-4 TRBD2
TGCAGCGTAGTCCGGGACATCTTCGAAGATACGCAGTATTTT CSVVRDIFEDTQYF 14 TRBJ2-3 . TRBV29-1 .
TGCGCCAGCAGCTTGGATGGACTAGGAGACGAGCAGTACTTC CASSLDGLGDEQYF 14 TRBJ2-7 . TRBV5-1 TRBD2
TGCGCCAGCAGTTACATTGGGGCTATCGACACAGATACGCAGTATTTT CASSYIGAIDTDTQYF 16 TRBJ2-3 once TRBV5-1 .
TGTGCTAGCAGCCTAGACCAGGGGGCTAGCGAGCAGTACTTC CASSLDQGASEQYF 14 TRBJ2-7 few TRBV7-7 TRBD1
TGTGCCAGCAGCCCTGGACAGGGGTCCTACAATGAGCAGTTCTTC CASSPGQGSYNEQFF 15 TRBJ2-1 . TRBV4-2 TRBD1